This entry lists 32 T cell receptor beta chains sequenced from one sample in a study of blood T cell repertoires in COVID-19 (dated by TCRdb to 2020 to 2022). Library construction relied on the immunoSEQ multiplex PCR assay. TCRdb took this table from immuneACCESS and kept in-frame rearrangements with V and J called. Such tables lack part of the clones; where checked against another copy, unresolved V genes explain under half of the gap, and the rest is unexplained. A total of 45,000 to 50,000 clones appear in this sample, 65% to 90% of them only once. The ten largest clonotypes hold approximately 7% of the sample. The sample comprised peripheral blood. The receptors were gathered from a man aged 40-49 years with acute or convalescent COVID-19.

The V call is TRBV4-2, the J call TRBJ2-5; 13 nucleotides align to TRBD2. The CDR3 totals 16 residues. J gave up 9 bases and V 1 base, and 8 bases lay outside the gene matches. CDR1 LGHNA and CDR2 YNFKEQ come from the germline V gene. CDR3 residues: CASSQAGGLAGMAQYF. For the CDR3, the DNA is TGTGCCAGCAGCCAAGCAGGGGGACTAGCGGGGATGGCCCAGTACTTC.

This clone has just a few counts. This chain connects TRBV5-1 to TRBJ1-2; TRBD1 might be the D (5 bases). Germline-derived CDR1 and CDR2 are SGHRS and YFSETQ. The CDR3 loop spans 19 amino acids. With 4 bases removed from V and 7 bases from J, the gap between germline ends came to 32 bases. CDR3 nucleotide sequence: TGCGCCAGCAGCCTATCCTTGGCAGGGATGGCCTTAGAGGAAGGTGGCTACACCTTC. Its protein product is CASSLSLAGMALEEGGYTF.

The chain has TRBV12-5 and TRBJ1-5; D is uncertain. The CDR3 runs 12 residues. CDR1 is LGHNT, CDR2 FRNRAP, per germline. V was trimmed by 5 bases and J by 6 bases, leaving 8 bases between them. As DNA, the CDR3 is TGTGCTAGTGGTACAAACACTCAGCCCCAGCATTTT. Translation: CASGTNTQPQHF.

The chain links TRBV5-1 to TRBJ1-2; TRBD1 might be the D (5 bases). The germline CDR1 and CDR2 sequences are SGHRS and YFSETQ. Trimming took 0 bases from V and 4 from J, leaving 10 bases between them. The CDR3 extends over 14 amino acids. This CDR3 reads CASSLERGSYGYTF. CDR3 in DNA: TGCGCCAGCAGCTTGGAAAGGGGTAGCTATGGCTACACCTTC.

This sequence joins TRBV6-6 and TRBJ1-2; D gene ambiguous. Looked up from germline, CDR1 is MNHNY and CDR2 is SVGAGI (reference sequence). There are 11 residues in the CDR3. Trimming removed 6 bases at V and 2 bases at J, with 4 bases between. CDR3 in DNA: TGTGCCAGCAGCCCGAACTATGGCTACACCTTC. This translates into CASSPNYGYTF.

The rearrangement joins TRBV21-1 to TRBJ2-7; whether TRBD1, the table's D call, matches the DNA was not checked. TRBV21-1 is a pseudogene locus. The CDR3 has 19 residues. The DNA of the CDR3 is TGTGCCAGCAGATGCCGGGGGGACAGGGAATACCCTAGCTCCTACGAGCAGTACTTC. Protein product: CASRCRGDREYPSSYEQYF.

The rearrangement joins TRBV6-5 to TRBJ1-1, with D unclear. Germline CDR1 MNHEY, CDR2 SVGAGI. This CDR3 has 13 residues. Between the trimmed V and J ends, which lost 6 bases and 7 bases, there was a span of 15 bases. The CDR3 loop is CASRLRISHEAFF. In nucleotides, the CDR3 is TGTGCCAGCAGACTCCGTATCTCCCATGAAGCTTTCTTT.

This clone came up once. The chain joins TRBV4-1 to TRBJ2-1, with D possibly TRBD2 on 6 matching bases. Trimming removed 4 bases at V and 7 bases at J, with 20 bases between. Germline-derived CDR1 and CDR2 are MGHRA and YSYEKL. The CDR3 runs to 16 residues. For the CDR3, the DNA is TGCGCCAGCAGCCGACTCGAACTAGCAGCTTGGAATGAGCAGTTCTTC. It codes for CASSRLELAAWNEQFF.

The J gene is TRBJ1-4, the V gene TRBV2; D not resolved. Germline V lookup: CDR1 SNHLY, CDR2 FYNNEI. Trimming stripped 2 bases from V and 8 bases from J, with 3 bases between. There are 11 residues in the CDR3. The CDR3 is CASSESEKLFF. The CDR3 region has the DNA TGTGCCAGCAGTGAATCAGAAAAACTGTTTTTT.

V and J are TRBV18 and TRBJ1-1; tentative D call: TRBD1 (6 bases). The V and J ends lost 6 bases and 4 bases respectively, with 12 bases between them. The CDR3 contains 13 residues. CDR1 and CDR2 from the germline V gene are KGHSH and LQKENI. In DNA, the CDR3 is TGTGCCAGCTCTCGTCAGGGGATCACTGAAGCTTTCTTT. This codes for CASSRQGITEAFF.

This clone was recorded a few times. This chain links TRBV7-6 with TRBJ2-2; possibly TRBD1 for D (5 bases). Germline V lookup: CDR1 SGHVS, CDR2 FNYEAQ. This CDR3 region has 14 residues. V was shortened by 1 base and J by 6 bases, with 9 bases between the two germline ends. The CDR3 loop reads CASSLVVRAGELFF. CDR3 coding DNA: TGTGCCAGCAGCTTAGTTGTCAGGGCCGGGGAGCTGTTTTTT.

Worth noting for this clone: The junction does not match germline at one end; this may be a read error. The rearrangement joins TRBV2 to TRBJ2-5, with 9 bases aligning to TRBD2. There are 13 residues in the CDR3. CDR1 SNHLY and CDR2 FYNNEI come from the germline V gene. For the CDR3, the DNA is TGTGCCAGCGGTGAGGGACTAGCAGAGACCCAGTACTTC. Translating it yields CASGEGLAETQYF. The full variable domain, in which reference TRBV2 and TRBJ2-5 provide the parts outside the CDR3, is EPEVTQTPSHQVTQMGQEVILRCVPISNHLYFYWYRQILGQKVEFLVSFYNNEISEKSEIFDDQFSVERPDGSNFTLKIRSTKLEDSAMYFCASGEGLAETQYFGPGTRLLVL.

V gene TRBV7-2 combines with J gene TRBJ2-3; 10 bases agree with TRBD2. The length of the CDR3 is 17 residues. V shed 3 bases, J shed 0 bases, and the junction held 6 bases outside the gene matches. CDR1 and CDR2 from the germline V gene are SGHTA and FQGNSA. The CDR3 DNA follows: TGTGCCAGCAGCTTCCTAGGACTAGCGGACAGCACAGATACGCAGTATTTT. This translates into CASSFLGLADSTDTQYF.

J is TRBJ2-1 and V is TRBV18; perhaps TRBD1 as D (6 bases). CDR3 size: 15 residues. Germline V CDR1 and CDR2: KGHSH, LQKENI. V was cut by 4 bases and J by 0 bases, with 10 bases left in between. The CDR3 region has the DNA TGTGCCAGCTCACGAGGACAGAGCTCCTACAATGAGCAGTTCTTC. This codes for CASSRGQSSYNEQFF.

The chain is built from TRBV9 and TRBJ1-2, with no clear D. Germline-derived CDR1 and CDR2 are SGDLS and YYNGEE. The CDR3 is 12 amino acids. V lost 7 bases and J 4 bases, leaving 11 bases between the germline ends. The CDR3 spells CASQRIGYGYTF. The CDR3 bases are TGTGCCAGCCAGAGGATCGGCTATGGCTACACCTTC.

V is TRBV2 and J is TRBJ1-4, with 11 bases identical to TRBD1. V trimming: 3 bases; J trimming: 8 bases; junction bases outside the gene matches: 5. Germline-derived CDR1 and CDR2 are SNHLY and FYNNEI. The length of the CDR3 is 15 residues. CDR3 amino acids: CASSEQGQGVEKLFF. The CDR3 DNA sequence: TGTGCCAGCAGTGAGCAGGGACAGGGGGTGGAAAAACTGTTTTTT.

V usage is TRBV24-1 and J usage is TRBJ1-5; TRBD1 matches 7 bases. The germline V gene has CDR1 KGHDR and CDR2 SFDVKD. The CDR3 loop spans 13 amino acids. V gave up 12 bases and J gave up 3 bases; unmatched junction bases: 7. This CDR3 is CAPRGQYNQPQHF. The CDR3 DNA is TGTGCCCCCCGGGGACAGTACAATCAGCCCCAGCATTTT.

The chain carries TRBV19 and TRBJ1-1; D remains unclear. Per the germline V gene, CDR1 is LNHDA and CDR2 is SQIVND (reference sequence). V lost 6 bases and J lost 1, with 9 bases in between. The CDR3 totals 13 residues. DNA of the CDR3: TGTGCCAGTAGGGTAGCGGGGAACACTGAAGCTTTCTTT. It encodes CASRVAGNTEAFF.

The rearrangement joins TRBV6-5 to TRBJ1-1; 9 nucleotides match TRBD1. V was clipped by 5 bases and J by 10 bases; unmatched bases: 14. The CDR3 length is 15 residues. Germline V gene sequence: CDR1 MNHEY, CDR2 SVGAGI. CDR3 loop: CASSNERAGQGRAFF. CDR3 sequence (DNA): TGTGCCAGCAGTAACGAACGAGCGGGACAGGGTAGAGCTTTCTTT.

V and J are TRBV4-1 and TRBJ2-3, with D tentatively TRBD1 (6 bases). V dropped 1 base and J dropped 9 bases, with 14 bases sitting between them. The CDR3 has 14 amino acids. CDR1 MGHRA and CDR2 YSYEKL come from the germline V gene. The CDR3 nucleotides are TGCGCCAGCAGCCAAGCTCCGGGGACACGCACGCAGTATTTT. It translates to CASSQAPGTRTQYF.

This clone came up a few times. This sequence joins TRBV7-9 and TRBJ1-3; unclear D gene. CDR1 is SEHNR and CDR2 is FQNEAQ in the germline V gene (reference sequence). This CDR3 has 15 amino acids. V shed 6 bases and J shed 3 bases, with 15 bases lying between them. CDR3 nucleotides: TGTGCCAGCAGACCCCCTTTCAGGATTGGAAACACCATATATTTT. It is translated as CASRPPFRIGNTIYF.

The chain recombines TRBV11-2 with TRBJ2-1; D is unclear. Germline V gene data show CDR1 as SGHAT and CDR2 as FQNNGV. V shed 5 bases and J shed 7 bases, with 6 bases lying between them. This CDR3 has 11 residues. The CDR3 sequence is CASSRKNEQFF. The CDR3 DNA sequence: TGTGCCAGCAGCCGTAAAAATGAGCAGTTCTTC.

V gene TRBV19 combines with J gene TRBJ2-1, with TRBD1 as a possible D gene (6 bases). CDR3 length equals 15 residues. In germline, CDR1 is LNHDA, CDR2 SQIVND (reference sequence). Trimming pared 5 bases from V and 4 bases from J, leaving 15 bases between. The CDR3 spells CASSFTGIVYNEQFF. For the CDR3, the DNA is TGTGCCAGTAGTTTCACAGGGATTGTATACAATGAGCAGTTCTTC.

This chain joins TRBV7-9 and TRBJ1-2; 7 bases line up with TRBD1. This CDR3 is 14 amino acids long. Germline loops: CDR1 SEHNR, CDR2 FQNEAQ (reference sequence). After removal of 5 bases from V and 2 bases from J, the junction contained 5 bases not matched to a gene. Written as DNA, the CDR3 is TGTGCCAGCAGCATACAGGGGAAGAACTATGGCTACACCTTC. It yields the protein CASSIQGKNYGYTF.

The DNA of the CDR3 is TGCGCCAGCAGCTTGCCAGGGCGGGGGGGCCGTTCCAGTGAGACCCAGTACTTC. Amino acid sequence: CASSLPGRGGRSSETQYF. The J gene is TRBJ2-5, the V gene TRBV5-1, with 9 bases that match TRBD2. This CDR3 is 18 amino acids long. The junction had 15 bases not matched to a gene; V was cut back by 1 base and J by 5 bases. Germline loops: CDR1 SGHRS, CDR2 YFSETQ.

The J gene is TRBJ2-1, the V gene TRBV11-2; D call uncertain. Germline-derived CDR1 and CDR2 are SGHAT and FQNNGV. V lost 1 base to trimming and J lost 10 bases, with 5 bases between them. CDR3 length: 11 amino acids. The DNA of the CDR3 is TGTGCCAGCAGCTTAGTTAGCGAGCAGTTCTTC. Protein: CASSLVSEQFF.

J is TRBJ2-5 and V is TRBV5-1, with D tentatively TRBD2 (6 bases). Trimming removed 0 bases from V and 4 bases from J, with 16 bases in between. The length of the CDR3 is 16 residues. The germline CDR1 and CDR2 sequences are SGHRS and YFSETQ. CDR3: CASSLGEGGRAETQYF. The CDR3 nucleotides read TGCGCCAGCAGCTTGGGGGAAGGAGGGCGGGCAGAGACCCAGTACTTC.

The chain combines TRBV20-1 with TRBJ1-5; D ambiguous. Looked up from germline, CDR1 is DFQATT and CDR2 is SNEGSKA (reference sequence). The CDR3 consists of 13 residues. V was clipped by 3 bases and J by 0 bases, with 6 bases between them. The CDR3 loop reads CSASSHSNQPQHF. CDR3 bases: TGCAGTGCTAGTAGCCATAGCAATCAGCCCCAGCATTTT.

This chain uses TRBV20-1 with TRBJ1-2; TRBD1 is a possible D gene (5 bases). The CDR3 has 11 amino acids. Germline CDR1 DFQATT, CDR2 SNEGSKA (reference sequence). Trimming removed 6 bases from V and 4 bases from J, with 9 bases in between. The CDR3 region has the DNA TGCAGTGCCACGGGGGGCTATGGCTACACCTTC. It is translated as CSATGGYGYTF.

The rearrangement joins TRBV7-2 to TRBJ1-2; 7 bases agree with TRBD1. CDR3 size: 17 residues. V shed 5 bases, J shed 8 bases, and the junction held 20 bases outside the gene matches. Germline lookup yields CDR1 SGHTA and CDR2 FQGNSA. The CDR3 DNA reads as TGTGCCAGCAGCCTTACAGCACAGGGGCTGACATCGCAAGGCTACACCTTC. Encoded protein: CASSLTAQGLTSQGYTF.

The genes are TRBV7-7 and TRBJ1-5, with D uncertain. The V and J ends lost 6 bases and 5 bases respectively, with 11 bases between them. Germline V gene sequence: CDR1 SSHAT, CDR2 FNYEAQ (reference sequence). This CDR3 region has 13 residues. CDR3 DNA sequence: TGTGCCAGCAGTGAGGGTCTTGATCAGCCCCAGCATTTT. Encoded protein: CASSEGLDQPQHF.

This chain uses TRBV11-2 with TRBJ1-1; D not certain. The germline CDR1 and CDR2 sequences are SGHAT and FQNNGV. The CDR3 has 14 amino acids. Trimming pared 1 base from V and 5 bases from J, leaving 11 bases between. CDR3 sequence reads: CASSLGGSWTEAFF. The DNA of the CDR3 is TGTGCCAGCAGCTTAGGCGGGTCTTGGACTGAAGCTTTCTTT.